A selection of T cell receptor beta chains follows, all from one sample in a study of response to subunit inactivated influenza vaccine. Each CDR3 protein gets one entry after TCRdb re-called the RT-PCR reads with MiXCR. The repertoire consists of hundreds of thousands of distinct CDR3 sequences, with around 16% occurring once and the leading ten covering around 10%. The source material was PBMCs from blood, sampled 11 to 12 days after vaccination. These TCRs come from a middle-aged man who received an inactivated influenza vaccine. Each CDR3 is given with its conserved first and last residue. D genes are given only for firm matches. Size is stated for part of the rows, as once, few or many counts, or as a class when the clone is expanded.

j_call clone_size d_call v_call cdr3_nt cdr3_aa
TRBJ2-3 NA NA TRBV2 TGTGCCAGCAGGAAGGGGCTTACAGATACGCAGTATTTT CASRKGLTDTQYF
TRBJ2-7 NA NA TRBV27 TGTGCCAGCAGTTTGACAGGTCCGGTCGAGCAGTACTTC CASSLTGPVEQYF
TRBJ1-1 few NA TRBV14 TGTGCCAGCAGCCCGTTGACAGGCGCTAACACTGAAGCTTTCTTT CASSPLTGANTEAFF
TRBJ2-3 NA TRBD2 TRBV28 TGTGCCAGCAGCCGGACGACTAGCGGGTGGGGAGCAGATACGCAGTATTTT CASSRTTSGWGADTQYF
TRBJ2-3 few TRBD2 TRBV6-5 TGTGCCAGCAGTTACGGATTTGGGGGGAGGGCCGTAGATACGCAGTATTTT CASSYGFGGRAVDTQYF
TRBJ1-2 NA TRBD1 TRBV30 TGTGCCTTTGAACCGGGACAGACAGACTATGGCTACACCTTC CAFEPGQTDYGYTF
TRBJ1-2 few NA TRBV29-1 TGCAGCGACCGACGGTCTAACTATGGCTACACCTTC CSDRRSNYGYTF
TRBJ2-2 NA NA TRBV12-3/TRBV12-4 TGTGCCAGCAGCCGCAACAGGGTCACCGGGGAGCTGTTTTTT CASSRNRVTGELFF
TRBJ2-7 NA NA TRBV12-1 TGTGCCACCGAGGGACTAGCGCTCTACGAGCAGTACTTC CATEGLALYEQYF
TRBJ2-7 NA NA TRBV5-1 TGCGCCAGCAGCTTGGTTCCAGGACTTGGGTACGAGCAGTACTTC CASSLVPGLGYEQYF
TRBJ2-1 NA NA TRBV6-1 TGTGCCAGCAGTAAAACCGCCGGGACCACCTTTTCCAATGAGCAGTTCTTC CASSKTAGTTFSNEQFF
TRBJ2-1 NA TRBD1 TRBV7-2 TGTGCCAGCAGCCCGGCCGGGACAGAGGGGGCTGAGCAGTTCTTC CASSPAGTEGAEQFF
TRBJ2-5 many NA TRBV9 TGTGCCAGCAGCGTTAGGGGTCAAGAGACCCAGTACTTC CASSVRGQETQYF
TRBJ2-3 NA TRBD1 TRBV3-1 TGTGCCAGCAGCGGGACAGGGGCAGATACGCAGTATTTT CASSGTGADTQYF
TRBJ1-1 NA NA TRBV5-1 TGCGCCAGCAGCTTGGGGCAGCGCTACATGAACACTAAAGCTTTCTTT CASSLGQRYMNTKAFF